Detailed here is one T cell receptor beta chain. Its recognized antigen is unknown. There are no base qualities to consult, and no much larger clone falls within one base. This sample was taken from a study of cytomegalovirus exposure and HLA in healthy donors (dated by TCRdb to about 2017). Regarding the complete study: The roughly 670 repertoires of the first cohort and the approximately 110 validation repertoires were produced on the same platform, according to a later analysis. The study was designed to test whether signatures of past pathogen exposure could be identified by cataloging public T cell receptors. Besides the first cohort of 666 subjects, a separate validation cohort made up of 120 different subjects was used. To predict cytomegalovirus infection status, the study brought together high-throughput TCR immunosequencing, statistical association of individual TCRs with disease status, and machine learning. Findings and caveats that apply to the study as a whole: Most TCR sequences were observed very rarely across donors, whereas some public TCRs were present in many individuals. A later analysis found that TCRs clustered in the first cohort also tended to co-occur in the 120 validation repertoires, with 94% of cluster scores above 0. The study gave a list of some 150 TCR beta chains associated with cytomegalovirus. A few of the identified cytomegalovirus-associated TCR beta chains were confirmed in vitro to be specific for cytomegalovirus antigens. The authors suggested that the approach could potentially be extended to other disease states and immunological phenotypes. The classifier was reported to diagnose cytomegalovirus status with high specificity and sensitivity in both the original cohort and the validation cohort. The validation cohort had no HLA typing available for a later analysis, so co-occurrence within that cohort was assessed over all 130 or so repertoires.

The germline V gene specifies KGHSH as CDR1 and LQKENI as CDR2. Reading from cysteine to phenylalanine, the CDR3 counts 16 amino acids. The entry retains the CDR3 DNA only, 48 bases that are in frame from base 1. V and J lose 1 base and 6 bases, and a span of 16 bases separates them. The donors belonged to the validation cohort of 120 subjects, which was separate from the approximately 700-subject first cohort. Library construction relied on the immunoSEQ multiplex PCR assay. The published analysis was carried out like this. A statistical classification framework was built for diagnosing cytomegalovirus status from the catalog of TCR beta chain sequences. TCRdb took over this immuneACCESS table, retaining in-frame rearrangements with V and J assigned. Such tables are incomplete; in checked studies, under half of the missing clones stem from an unresolved V gene, and the remainder is unexplained. V and J calls and clone size are given by that table; D and trimming were obtained from the DNA. The sample table holds around 70,000 clones, of which 90% to 95% were seen once. The ten biggest clones cover roughly 1.6% of the sample.

The receptor comes from a man between 18 and 35 years old in good health and CMV-seropositive. Source material: PBMCs. The chain couples TRBV18 to TRBJ2-1, and possibly TRBD1, on 5 matching bases. The DNA is as follows: TGTGCCAGCTCACCACGGGGCCAGATAGGTATCAATGAGCAGTTCTTC. Its protein product is CASSPRGQIGINEQFF.